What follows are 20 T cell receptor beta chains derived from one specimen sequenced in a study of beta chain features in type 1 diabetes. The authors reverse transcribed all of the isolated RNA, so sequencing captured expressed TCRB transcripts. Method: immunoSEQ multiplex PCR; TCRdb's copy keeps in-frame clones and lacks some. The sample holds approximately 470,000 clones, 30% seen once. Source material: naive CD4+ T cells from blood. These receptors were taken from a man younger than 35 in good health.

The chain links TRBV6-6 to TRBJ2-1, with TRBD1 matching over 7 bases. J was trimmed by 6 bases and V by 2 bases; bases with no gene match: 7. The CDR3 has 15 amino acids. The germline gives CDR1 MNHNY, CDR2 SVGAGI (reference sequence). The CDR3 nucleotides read TGTGCCAGCAGTTACGGGCAGGGGGTCGGCAATGAGCAGTTCTTC. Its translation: CASSYGQGVGNEQFF.

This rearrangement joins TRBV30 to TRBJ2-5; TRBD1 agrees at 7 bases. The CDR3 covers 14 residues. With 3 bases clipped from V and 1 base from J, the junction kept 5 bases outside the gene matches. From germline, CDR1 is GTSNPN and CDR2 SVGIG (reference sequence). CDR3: CAWSDGTVQETQYF. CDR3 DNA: TGTGCCTGGAGCGACGGGACAGTCCAAGAGACCCAGTACTTC.

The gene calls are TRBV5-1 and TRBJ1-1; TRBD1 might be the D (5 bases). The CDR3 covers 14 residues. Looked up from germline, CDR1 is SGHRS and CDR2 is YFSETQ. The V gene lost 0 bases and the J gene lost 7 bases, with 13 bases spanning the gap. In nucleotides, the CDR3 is TGCGCCAGCAGCTTGGGGATCCTCGACAGTGAAGCTTTCTTT. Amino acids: CASSLGILDSEAFF.

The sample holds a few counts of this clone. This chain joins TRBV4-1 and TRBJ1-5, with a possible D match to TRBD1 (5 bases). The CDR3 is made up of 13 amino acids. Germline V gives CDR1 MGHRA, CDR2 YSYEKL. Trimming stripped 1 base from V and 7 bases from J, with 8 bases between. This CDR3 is CASSQGAGQPQHF. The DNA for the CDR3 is TGCGCCAGCAGCCAAGGGGCAGGGCAGCCCCAGCATTTT.

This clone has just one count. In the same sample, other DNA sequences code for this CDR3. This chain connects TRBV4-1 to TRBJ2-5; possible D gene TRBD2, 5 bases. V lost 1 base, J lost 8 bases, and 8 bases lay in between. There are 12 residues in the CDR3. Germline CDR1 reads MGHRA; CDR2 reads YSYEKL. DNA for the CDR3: TGCGCCAGCAGCCAAGGGGCGGGCACCCAGTACTTC. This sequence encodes CASSQGAGTQYF.

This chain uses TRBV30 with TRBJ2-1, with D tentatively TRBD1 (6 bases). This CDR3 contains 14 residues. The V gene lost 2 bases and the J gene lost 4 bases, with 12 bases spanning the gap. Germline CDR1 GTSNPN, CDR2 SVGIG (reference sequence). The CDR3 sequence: CAWSSRGPYNEQFF. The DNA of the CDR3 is TGTGCCTGGAGTTCCAGGGGACCTTACAATGAGCAGTTCTTC.

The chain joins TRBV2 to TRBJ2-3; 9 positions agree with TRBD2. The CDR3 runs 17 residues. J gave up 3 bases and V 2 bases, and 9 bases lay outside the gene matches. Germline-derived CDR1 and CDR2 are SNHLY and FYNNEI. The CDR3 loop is CASSEFVAGVRTDTQYF. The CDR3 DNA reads TGTGCCAGCAGTGAATTCGTAGCGGGAGTTCGTACAGATACGCAGTATTTT.

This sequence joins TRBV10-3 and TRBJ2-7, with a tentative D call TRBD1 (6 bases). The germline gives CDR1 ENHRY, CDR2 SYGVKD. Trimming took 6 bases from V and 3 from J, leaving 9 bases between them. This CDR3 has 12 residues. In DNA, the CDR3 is TGTGCCATCAGCCTGACAGGCTACGAGCAGTACTTC. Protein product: CAISLTGYEQYF.

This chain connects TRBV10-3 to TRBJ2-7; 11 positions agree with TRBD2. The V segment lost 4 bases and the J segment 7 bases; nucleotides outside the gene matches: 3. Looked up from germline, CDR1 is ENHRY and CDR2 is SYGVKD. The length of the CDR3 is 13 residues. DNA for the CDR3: TGTGCCATCAGTGTGCTAGCGGGGGGTGAGCAGTACTTC. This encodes CAISVLAGGEQYF.

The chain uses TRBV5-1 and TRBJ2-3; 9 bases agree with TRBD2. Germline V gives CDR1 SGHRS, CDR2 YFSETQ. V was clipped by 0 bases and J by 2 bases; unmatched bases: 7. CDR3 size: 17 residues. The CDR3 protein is CASSLASSGVNTDTQYF. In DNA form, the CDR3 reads TGCGCCAGCAGCTTGGCTTCTAGCGGGGTTAACACAGATACGCAGTATTTT.

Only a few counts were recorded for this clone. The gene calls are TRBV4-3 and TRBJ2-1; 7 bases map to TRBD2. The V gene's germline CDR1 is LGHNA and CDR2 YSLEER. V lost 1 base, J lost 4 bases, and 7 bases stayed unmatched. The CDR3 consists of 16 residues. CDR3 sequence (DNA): TGCGCCAGCAGCCAAGTTCGGGGGGTTAATTACAATGAGCAGTTCTTC. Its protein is CASSQVRGVNYNEQFF.

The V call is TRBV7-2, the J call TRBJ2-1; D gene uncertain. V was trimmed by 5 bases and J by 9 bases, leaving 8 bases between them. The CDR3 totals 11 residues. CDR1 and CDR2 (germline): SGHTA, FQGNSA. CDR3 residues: CASSASTEQFF. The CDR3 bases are TGTGCCAGCAGCGCGTCGACTGAGCAGTTCTTC.

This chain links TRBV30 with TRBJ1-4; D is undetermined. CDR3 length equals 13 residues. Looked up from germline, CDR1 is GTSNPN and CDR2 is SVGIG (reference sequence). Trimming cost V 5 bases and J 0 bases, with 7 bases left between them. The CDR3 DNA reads TGTGCCTGGCTCGCGACAACTAATGAAAAACTGTTTTTT. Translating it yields CAWLATTNEKLFF.

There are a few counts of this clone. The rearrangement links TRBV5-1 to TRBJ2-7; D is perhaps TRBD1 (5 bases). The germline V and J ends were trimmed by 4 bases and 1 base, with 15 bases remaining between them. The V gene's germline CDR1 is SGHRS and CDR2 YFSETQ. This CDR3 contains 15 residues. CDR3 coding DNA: TGCGCCAGCAGCCCATCGCATAGGGGATCCTACGAGCAGTACTTC. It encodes CASSPSHRGSYEQYF.

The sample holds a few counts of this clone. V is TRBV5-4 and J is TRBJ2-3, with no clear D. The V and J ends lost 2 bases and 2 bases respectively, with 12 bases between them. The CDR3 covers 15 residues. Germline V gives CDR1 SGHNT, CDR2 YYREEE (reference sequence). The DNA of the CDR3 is TGTGCCAGCAGCTTCCCGGCCAGTTTCACAGATACGCAGTATTTT. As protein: CASSFPASFTDTQYF.

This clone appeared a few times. CDR3 loop: CASSPRSSGSTGELFF. CDR3 in DNA: TGTGCCAGCTCCCCTCGGAGTAGCGGGAGTACCGGGGAGCTGTTTTTT. The chain uses TRBV18 and TRBJ2-2; 9 bases match TRBD2. This CDR3 is built from 16 residues. Trimming removed 6 bases from V and 5 bases from J; junction bases left unmatched: 10. CDR1 and CDR2 (germline): KGHSH, LQKENI.

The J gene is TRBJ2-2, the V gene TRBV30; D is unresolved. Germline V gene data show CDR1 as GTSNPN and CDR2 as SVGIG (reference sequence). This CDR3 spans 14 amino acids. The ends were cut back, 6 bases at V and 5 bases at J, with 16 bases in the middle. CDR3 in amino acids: CACPTHFKTGELFF. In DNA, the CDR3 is TGTGCCTGCCCAACCCATTTTAAAACCGGGGAGCTGTTTTTT.

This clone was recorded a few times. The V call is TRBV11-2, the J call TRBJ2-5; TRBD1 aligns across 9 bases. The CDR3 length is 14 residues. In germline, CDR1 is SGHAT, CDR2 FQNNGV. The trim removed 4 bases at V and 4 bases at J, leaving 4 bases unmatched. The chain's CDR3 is CASSSGTGLETQYF. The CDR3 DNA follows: TGTGCCAGCAGCTCCGGGACAGGGCTAGAGACCCAGTACTTC.

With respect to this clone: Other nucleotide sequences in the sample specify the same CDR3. CDR3 region: CSVAAPGNSGANVLTF. The CDR3 nucleotides are TGCAGCGTTGCGGCTCCCGGGAACTCTGGGGCCAACGTCCTGACTTTC. The chain links TRBV29-1 to TRBJ2-6; possibly TRBD2 for D (5 bases). V lost 4 bases and J lost 0, with 13 bases in between. This CDR3 is 16 amino acids long. Germline loops: CDR1 SQVTM, CDR2 ANQGSEA.

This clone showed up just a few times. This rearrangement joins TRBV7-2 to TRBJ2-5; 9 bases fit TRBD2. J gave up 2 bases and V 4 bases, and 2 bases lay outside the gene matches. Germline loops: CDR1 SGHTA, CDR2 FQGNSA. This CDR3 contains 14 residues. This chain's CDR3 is CASSSTSGQETQYF. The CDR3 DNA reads TGTGCCAGCAGCTCCACTAGCGGGCAAGAGACCCAGTACTTC.